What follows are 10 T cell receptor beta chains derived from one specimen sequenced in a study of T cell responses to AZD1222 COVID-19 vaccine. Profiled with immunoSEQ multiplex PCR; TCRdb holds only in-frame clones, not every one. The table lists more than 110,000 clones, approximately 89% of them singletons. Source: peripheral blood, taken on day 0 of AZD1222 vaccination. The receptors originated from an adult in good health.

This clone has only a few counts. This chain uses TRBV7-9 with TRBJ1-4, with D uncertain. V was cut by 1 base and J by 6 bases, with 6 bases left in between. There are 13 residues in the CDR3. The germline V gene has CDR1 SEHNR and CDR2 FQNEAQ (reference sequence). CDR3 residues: CASSLGVDEKLFF. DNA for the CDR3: TGTGCCAGCAGCTTAGGGGTTGATGAAAAACTGTTTTTT.

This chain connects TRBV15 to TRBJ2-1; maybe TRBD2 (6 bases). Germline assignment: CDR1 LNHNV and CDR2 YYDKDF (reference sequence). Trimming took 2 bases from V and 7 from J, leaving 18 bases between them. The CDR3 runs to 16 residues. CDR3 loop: CATSRRGEGRSNEQFF. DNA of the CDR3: TGTGCCACCAGCAGACGCGGGGAAGGACGATCTAATGAGCAGTTCTTC.

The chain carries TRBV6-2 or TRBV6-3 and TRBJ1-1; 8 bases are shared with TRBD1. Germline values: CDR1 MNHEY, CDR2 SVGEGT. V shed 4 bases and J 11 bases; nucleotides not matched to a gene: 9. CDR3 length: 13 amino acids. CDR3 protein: CASSSRDRGVAFF. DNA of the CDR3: TGTGCCAGCAGTTCACGAGACAGGGGAGTCGCTTTCTTT.

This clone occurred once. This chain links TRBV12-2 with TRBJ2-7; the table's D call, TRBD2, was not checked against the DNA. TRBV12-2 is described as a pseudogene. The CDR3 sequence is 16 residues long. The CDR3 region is CASRLLGSGTPYEQYF. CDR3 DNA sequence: TGTGCAAGTCGCTTATTGGGAAGCGGGACCCCCTACGAGCAGTACTTC.

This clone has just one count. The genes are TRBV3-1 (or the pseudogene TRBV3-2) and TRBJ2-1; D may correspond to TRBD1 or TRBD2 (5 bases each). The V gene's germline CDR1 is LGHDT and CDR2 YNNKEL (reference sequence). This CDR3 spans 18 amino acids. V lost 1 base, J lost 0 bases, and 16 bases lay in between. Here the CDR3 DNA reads TGTGCCAGCAGCCAAGGGGGGTTTTTCGGACGCTCCTACAATGAGCAGTTCTTC. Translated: CASSQGGFFGRSYNEQFF.

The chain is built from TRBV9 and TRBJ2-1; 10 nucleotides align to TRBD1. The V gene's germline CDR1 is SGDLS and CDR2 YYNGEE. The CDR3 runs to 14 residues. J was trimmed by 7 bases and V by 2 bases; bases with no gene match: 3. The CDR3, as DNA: TGTGCCAGCAGCGTCCAGGACAGGGGGAATGAGCAGTTCTTC. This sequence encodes CASSVQDRGNEQFF.

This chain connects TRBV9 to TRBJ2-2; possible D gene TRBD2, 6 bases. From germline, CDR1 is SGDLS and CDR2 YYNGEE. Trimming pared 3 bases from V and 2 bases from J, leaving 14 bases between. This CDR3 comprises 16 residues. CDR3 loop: CASSAQGRGNTGELFF. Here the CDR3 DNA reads TGTGCCAGCAGCGCACAAGGGCGGGGTAACACCGGGGAGCTGTTTTTT.

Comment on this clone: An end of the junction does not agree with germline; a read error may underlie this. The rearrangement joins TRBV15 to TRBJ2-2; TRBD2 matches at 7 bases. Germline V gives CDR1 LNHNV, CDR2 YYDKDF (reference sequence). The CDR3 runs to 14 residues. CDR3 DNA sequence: TGTGCCGCCAGACTAGCTGCGAACACCGGGGAGCTGTTTTTT. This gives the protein CAARLAANTGELFF.

For the CDR3, the DNA is TGTGCCAGCAGTATCGACAGGGGGATATATAATGAAAAACTGTTTTTT. Protein: CASSIDRGIYNEKLFF. The chain recombines TRBV2 with TRBJ1-4; 9 nucleotides line up with TRBD1. The CDR3 length is 16 residues. The germline V gene encodes CDR1 SNHLY and CDR2 FYNNEI. V trimming: 5 bases; J trimming: 4 bases; junction bases outside the gene matches: 8.

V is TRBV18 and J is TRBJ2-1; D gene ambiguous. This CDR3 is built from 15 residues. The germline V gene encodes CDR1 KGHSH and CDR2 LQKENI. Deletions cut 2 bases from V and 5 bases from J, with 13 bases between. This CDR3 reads CASSPIITVNNEQFF. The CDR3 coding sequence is TGTGCCAGCTCACCAATAATAACAGTAAACAATGAGCAGTTCTTC.